Sequencing of this T cell receptor (beta chain) was carried out in a study of blood T cell repertoires in COVID-19. The wider study: Whether acute or convalescent, the COVID-19 samples came from the United States, Italy and Spain.

The CDR3 extends over 16 amino acids. Germline V lookup: CDR1 KGHSH, CDR2 LQKENI. The ends lost 4 bases at V and 3 bases at J; junction bases unmatched: 6. The authors' processing: The authors estimated nucleated cell counts from reference gene primer amplification. Here immunoSEQ multiplex PCR was the method, and the copy in TCRdb shows in-frame clones only, minus some. The D gene and trimming were derived from the DNA, and the V and J assignments and clone size from that table. This sample yields a few hundred thousand clones, of which about 85% are seen a single time; 4% belongs to the top ten. The V gene is TRBV18, the J gene TRBJ1-5; 10 nucleotides line up with TRBD1. The sample was peripheral blood. The clonotype comes from a man aged 55-75 years who had recovered from COVID-19. CDR3: CASSRGTGDSNQPQHF. In DNA, the CDR3 is TGTGCCAGCTCACGGGGGACAGGGGATTCCAATCAGCCCCAGCATTTT.